The source of this T cell receptor (beta chain) is a study of PD-1 blockade in classical Hodgkin lymphoma. General observations from the study: Relative to healthy donors, newly diagnosed patients reportedly had lower baseline TCR diversity, which was reported as lower still in relapsed/refractory patients. The drivers behind the repertoire differences, possibly disease activity or prior therapy, remain undefined.

TCRdb's copy holds only in-frame clones and misses some; the assay was immunoSEQ multiplex PCR. The table lists approximately 20,000 clones, approximately 83% of them singletons. Notes on this clone: Its antigen is currently unknown.

Regarding time point: newly diagnosed, previously untreated cHL patient sample. Isolation of CD4+ T cells from thawed PBMCs was performed by magnetic negative selection. Peripheral samples used as comparators were newly diagnosed, untreated classical Hodgkin lymphoma PBMCs. CDR1 is SGHNT and CDR2 is YYREEE in the germline V gene (reference sequence). CDR3 length: 15 residues. Trimming cost V 4 bases and J 2 bases, with 16 bases left between them. The TCR originated in a human donor with classical Hodgkin lymphoma. The genes are TRBV5-4 and TRBJ2-7; tentatively, D is TRBD1 or TRBD2 (6 bases each). The sample taken for sequencing was CD4+ T cells from blood. Here the CDR3 reads CASSRNGGTPYEQYF. For the CDR3, the DNA is TGTGCCAGCAGCCGCAATGGGGGGACACCCTACGAGCAGTACTTC.